This TCR beta chain is drawn from a study of T-cell reconstitution after alpha-beta-depleted transplantation in children. TCRbeta library preparation incorporated unique molecular identifiers. One entry per CDR3 protein, called by TCRdb with MiXCR from the PCR reads. The top ten hold 3.5% to 5% of the sample, which has more than 550,000 distinct CDR3 sequences, roughly 10% seen once. Looked up from germline, CDR1 is LGHDT and CDR2 is YNNKEL (reference sequence). V was trimmed by 4 bases and J by 2 bases, leaving 12 bases between them. The CDR3 loop spans 15 amino acids. The table lists this clonotype with a few counts.

The specimen was PBMCs from the stem cell graft donor, collected from the stem cell graft. The receptor comes from a human donor who donated a stem cell graft to a child with acute myeloid leukemia. V usage is TRBV3-1 and J usage is TRBJ2-1; no clear D. CDR3 coding DNA: TGTGCCAGCAGCCCCTCCTCCGGCCCCTACAATGAGCAGTTCTTC. Its protein product is CASSPSSGPYNEQFF.